Listed below are T cell receptor beta chains from one sample, sequenced in a study of pediatric ulcerative colitis. The assay was immunoSEQ multiplex PCR, and TCRdb's table has in-frame clones only and misses some. The repertoire holds tens of thousands of clones, with over 70% as singletons. Sequencing input: blood. Receptors originate from a boy aged 10-17 years who was a control in a study of pediatric ulcerative colitis. Each CDR3 is given with its conserved first and last residue. A D gene is named only where the DNA matches it firmly.

D,V,CDR3
-,TRBV7-3,CASSREGAGKTEAFF
-,TRBV5-6,CASSLGWSRGYTF
-,TRBV21-1,CASLGTRTYEQYF
-,TRBV2,CASSDGGNTIYF
TRBD1,TRBV4-3,CASSQGQGASQPQHF
-,TRBV7-8,CASSPSTYTDTQYF
TRBD1,TRBV4-3,CASSSDRGSNQPQHF
-,TRBV5-4,CASRTGQSDGYTF
-,TRBV14,CASSQSDGYEQYF
-,TRBV6-1,CASSVPGGNQPQHF
-,TRBV6-1,CASSEEGGSLKLLFF
TRBD2,TRBV2,CASSEPGELAGGKLYSDEQFF
-,TRBV11-3,CASSLDPGADTQYF
-,TRBV10-3,CAISEPLREQFF
-,TRBV9,CASSVEGTPPETQYF
TRBD1,TRBV18,CASSPSTGQRSYEQYF
TRBD1,TRBV18,CASSPGQENTGELFF
-,TRBV5-1,CASSFTWTVVDSYNEQFF
-,TRBV6-5,CASSYAGYWGETQYF
-,TRBV5-1,CASSLSVNTDTQYF
TRBD1,TRBV5-6,CASSFRQGNTDTQYF
-,TRBV27,CASSPGGADTEAFF
-,TRBV4-3,CASSQGQPSYNEQFF
-,TRBV12-5,CASGNSNPGPWNTGELFF
TRBD2,TRBV5-1,CASSLSPGLSEYTDTQYF
TRBD2,TRBV7-9,CASSWASGNQQYF
TRBD1,TRBV5-8,CASSTGTASSTDTQYF
-,TRBV4-2,CASSQGRERGEKLFF
-,TRBV6-6,CASLGGPMTDTQYF
-,TRBV29-1,CSASSGAMNTEAFF
-,TRBV28,CASSSPPLGRYEQYF
TRBD1,TRBV15,CATSRDSGTEYGYNEQFF